These 8 T cell receptor beta chains were sequenced from one sample in a study of spatial heterogeneity in lung cancer. TCRdb fed the 5' RACE reads into MiXCR, producing one record per CDR3 protein. Here the sample spans more than 75,000 distinct CDR3 sequences, 10% to 15% being singletons. As for time point: sample taken at primary tumor resection. Frozen PBMC, nontumor lung or tumor provided whole RNA, which was sequenced unsorted. The material was PBMCs, obtained at surgery. These receptors originate from a male donor with early-stage non-small cell lung cancer.

This clonotype was detected many times. The chain joins TRBV9 to TRBJ1-4; 7 bases fit TRBD1. J lost 1 base, V lost 4 bases, and 4 bases had no gene match. This CDR3 spans 15 amino acids. Germline assignment: CDR1 SGDLS and CDR2 YYNGEE. CDR3 in DNA: TGTGCCAGCAGCCCCCGACAGGGAACTAATGAAAAACTGTTTTTT. Translated: CASSPRQGTNEKLFF. Full variable domain (remainder filled in from reference TRBV9 and TRBJ1-4): DSGVTQTPKHLITATGQRVTLRCSPRSGDLSVYWYQQSLDQGLQFLIQYYNGEERAKGNILERFSAQQFPDLHSELNLSSLELGDSALYFCASSPRQGTNEKLFFGSGTQLSVL.

This clonotype was picked up many times. This rearrangement joins TRBV30 to TRBJ1-6, with D possibly TRBD1 on 6 matching bases. Germline V CDR1 and CDR2: GTSNPN, SVGIG (reference sequence). Between the trimmed V and J ends, which lost 0 bases and 1 base, there was a span of 7 bases. The CDR3 is 15 amino acids. In DNA form, the CDR3 reads TGTGCCTGGAGTGTAACAGGGTCCTATAATTCACCCCTCCACTTT. Translation gives CAWSVTGSYNSPLHF.

There are many counts of this clonotype. The rearrangement joins TRBV29-1 to TRBJ1-4; 9 bases fit TRBD1. The CDR3 has 14 amino acids. V was clipped by 4 bases and J by 6 bases; unmatched bases: 6. Germline CDR1 is SQVTM and CDR2 is ANQGSEA. CDR3 nucleotide sequence: TGCAGCGTTGTAGAACAGGGGGCCTATGAAAAACTGTTTTTT. This translates into CSVVEQGAYEKLFF.

This clonotype was observed a few times. V usage is TRBV20-1 and J usage is TRBJ2-3, with 12 bases fitting TRBD2. The ends lost 5 bases at V and 2 bases at J; junction bases unmatched: 8. CDR3 size: 16 residues. Germline V lookup: CDR1 DFQATT, CDR2 SNEGSKA (reference sequence). CDR3 residues: CSASAGTSGLTDTQYF. As DNA, the CDR3 is TGCAGTGCTTCTGCCGGGACTAGCGGGCTCACAGATACGCAGTATTTT.

This clonotype has more than one count but fewer than ten. This chain uses TRBV2 with TRBJ2-2, with D tentatively TRBD1 or TRBD2 (5 bases each). This CDR3 region has 14 residues. Deletions cut 8 bases from V and 4 bases from J, with 14 bases between. Germline V lookup: CDR1 SNHLY, CDR2 FYNNEI. CDR3 nucleotide sequence: TGTGCCAGCCGGGGCCCAGCTTCCACCGGGGAGCTGTTTTTT. Its protein is CASRGPASTGELFF.

This clonotype was found a few times. The V gene is TRBV20-1, the J gene TRBJ1-5; the match to TRBD1 covers 7 bases. CDR1 and CDR2 (germline): DFQATT, SNEGSKA (reference sequence). This CDR3 comprises 15 residues. J lost 2 bases, V lost 3 bases, and 7 bases had no gene match. The CDR3 region has the DNA TGCAGTGCTAGTACTCACACAGGGGGCAATCAGCCCCAGCATTTT. It is translated as CSASTHTGGNQPQHF.

A few counts support this clonotype. The rearrangement uses TRBV20-1 and TRBJ2-7; no clear D gene. The V gene's germline CDR1 is DFQATT and CDR2 SNEGSKA (reference sequence). V was clipped by 3 bases and J by 4 bases, with 13 bases between them. The CDR3 runs to 13 residues. Here the CDR3 DNA reads TGCAGTGCTAGCCGGTTTGGAACTTACGAGCAGTACTTC. Protein sequence: CSASRFGTYEQYF.

The chain joins TRBV7-3 to TRBJ2-1; TRBD2 matches 10 bases. With 3 bases clipped from V and 10 bases from J, the junction kept 6 bases outside the gene matches. Germline V gene lookup returns CDR1 SGHTA and CDR2 FQGTGA. The CDR3 totals 14 residues. CDR3 coding DNA: TGTGCCAGCAGCTTCGGACTAGCGGATTACGAGCAGTTCTTC. Translating it yields CASSFGLADYEQFF. The full variable domain, its missing parts supplied by reference TRBV7-3 and TRBJ2-1, is GAGVSQTPSNKVTEKGKYVELRCDPISGHTALYWYRQSLGQGPEFLIYFQGTGAADDSGLPNDRFFAVRPEGSVSTLKIQRTERGDSAVYLCASSFGLADYEQFFGPGTRLTVL.